The 32 T cell receptor beta chains given below trace back to one sample, sequenced in a study of blood T cell repertoires in COVID-19. Here immunoSEQ multiplex PCR was the method, and the copy in TCRdb shows in-frame clones only, minus some. In the table there are about 220,000 clones, around 83% of which are singletons. The source material was peripheral blood. The receptors originated from a woman aged 50 to 65 with COVID-19, enrolled during active disease.

This rearrangement joins TRBV19 to TRBJ2-7; TRBD1 agrees at 9 bases. CDR1 is LNHDA, CDR2 SQIVND, per germline (reference sequence). The CDR3 totals 13 residues. V dropped 4 bases and J dropped 3; count of bases not matched to a gene: 1. Here the CDR3 DNA reads TGTGCCAGTAGTAGGACAGGGGACTACGAGCAGTACTTC. Its protein is CASSRTGDYEQYF.

The count of this clone is one. The genes are TRBV9 and TRBJ1-3; 7 nucleotides match TRBD1. Germline V gene sequence: CDR1 SGDLS, CDR2 YYNGEE. V dropped 5 bases and J dropped 0; count of bases not matched to a gene: 8. This CDR3 has 16 amino acids. This CDR3 reads CASSFSDRSSGNTIYF. CDR3 DNA sequence: TGTGCCAGCAGTTTTTCGGACAGGAGCTCTGGAAACACCATATATTTT.

The V and J genes are TRBV7-2 and TRBJ1-6; D is undetermined. V lost 5 bases and J 10 bases, leaving 12 bases between the germline ends. Germline values: CDR1 SGHTA, CDR2 FQGNSA. The CDR3 totals 13 residues. The CDR3 loop is CASSPERVSPLHF. For the CDR3, the DNA is TGTGCCAGCAGCCCAGAGCGGGTGTCACCCCTCCACTTT.

The chain links TRBV6-5 to TRBJ1-4; 7 positions agree with TRBD1. The germline V gene has CDR1 MNHEY and CDR2 SVGAGI. The trim removed 5 bases at V and 4 bases at J, leaving 1 base unmatched. The CDR3 loop spans 13 amino acids. CDR3 in amino acids: CASSRQGNEKLFF. In DNA form, the CDR3 reads TGTGCCAGCAGTCGACAGGGTAATGAAAAACTGTTTTTT.

The chain is built from TRBV19 and TRBJ1-2, with a weak D call TRBD1 (5 bases). V lost 3 bases and J 3 bases, leaving 8 bases between the germline ends. This CDR3 region has 13 residues. Germline loops: CDR1 LNHDA, CDR2 SQIVND (reference sequence). CDR3 nucleotides: TGTGCCAGTAGTATCGACAGATACTATGGCTACACCTTC. This encodes CASSIDRYYGYTF.

The CDR3 DNA sequence: TGTGCCAGCAGCTTGGGTGGGGGCACGGGACGAAGAAATTCACCCCTCCACTTT. Protein product: CASSLGGGTGRRNSPLHF. This chain joins TRBV5-6 and TRBJ1-6; D perhaps matches TRBD1 (6 bases). The CDR3 runs 18 residues. Trimming took off 0 bases at V and 7 bases at J, with 20 bases between the two ends. The germline V gene has CDR1 SGHDT and CDR2 YYEEEE. Drawing the rest from reference TRBV5-6 and TRBJ1-6, the complete variable domain is DAGVTQSPTHLIKTRGQQVTLRCSPKSGHDTVSWYQQALGQGPQFIFQYYEEEERQRGNFPDRFSGHQFPNYSSELNVNALLLGDSALYLCASSLGGGTGRRNSPLHFGNGTRLTVT.

To note about this clone: This sample also contains other DNA sequences that code for the same CDR3. The chain has TRBV19 and TRBJ2-2; 11 bases map to TRBD1. CDR1 and CDR2 (germline): LNHDA, SQIVND (reference sequence). The CDR3 runs 15 residues. Trimming took 5 bases from V and 5 from J; bases not matched to a gene: 4. The chain's CDR3 is CASSGQGARTGELFF. CDR3 bases: TGTGCCAGTAGTGGACAGGGGGCGAGGACCGGGGAGCTGTTTTTT.

The CDR3 bases are TGTGCCAGCGCGGCAGTAAATGAAAAACTGTTTTTT. Amino acids: CASAAVNEKLFF. The rearrangement joins TRBV11-3 to TRBJ1-4; D gene unclear. The V gene's germline CDR1 is SGHNT and CDR2 YENEEA. The CDR3 consists of 12 residues. V lost 8 bases and J 5 bases, leaving 9 bases between the germline ends.

The rearrangement uses TRBV12-3 or TRBV12-4 and TRBJ1-1; TRBD1 might be the D (5 bases). The CDR3 covers 12 residues. V lost 5 bases and J 4 bases, leaving 8 bases between the germline ends. Here the CDR3 reads CASSGHSTEAFF. The CDR3 DNA follows: TGTGCCAGCAGTGGACATTCCACTGAAGCTTTCTTT.

This clone came up a few times. The chain carries TRBV13 and TRBJ2-7; the D is unclear. Per germline, CDR1 PRHDT and CDR2 FYEKMQ (reference sequence). CDR3 size: 14 residues. Trimming stripped 0 bases from V and 3 bases from J, with 9 bases between. The CDR3 DNA follows: TGTGCCAGCAGCTTAGGCCAGGCGCACTACGAGCAGTACGTC. Its protein product is CASSLGQAHYEQYV.

The CDR3 here is CASTPWEGTRGEQYV. The CDR3 region has the DNA TGTGCCAGCACCCCTTGGGAGGGGACCCGTGGGGAGCAGTACGTC. This sequence joins TRBV7-8 and TRBJ2-7; 7 positions agree with TRBD2. The junction had 16 bases not matched to a gene; V was cut back by 7 bases and J by 7 bases. The CDR3 totals 15 residues. CDR1 is SGHVS and CDR2 is FQNEAQ in the germline V gene.

This clone was detected once. This chain uses TRBV6-4 with TRBJ1-4; D might be TRBD1 (5 bases). The CDR3 has 14 residues. V gave up 8 bases and J gave up 2 bases, with 12 bases separating them. Germline-derived CDR1 and CDR2 are MRHNA and SNTAGT. The CDR3 coding sequence is TGTGCCAGCGGGGGGGGAACGACTAATGAAAAACTGTTTTTT. It encodes CASGGGTTNEKLFF.

The chain uses TRBV29-1 and TRBJ2-5; D remains ambiguous. The CDR3 is 12 amino acids. V was pared by 4 bases and J by 5 bases, with 11 bases between. Per the germline V gene, CDR1 is SQVTM and CDR2 is ANQGSEA. Written as DNA, the CDR3 is TGCAGCGTTGGAATATTCGAGGAGACCCAGTACTTC. Amino acids: CSVGIFEETQYF.

This rearrangement joins TRBV30 to TRBJ2-3; 10 nucleotides align to TRBD2. V was pared by 0 bases and J by 7 bases, with 13 bases of the junction left unmatched. CDR3 size: 17 residues. Germline V CDR1 and CDR2: GTSNPN, SVGIG (reference sequence). In DNA, the CDR3 is TGTGCCTGGAGTGTACGTATTCTAGCGGGGGTGAAGAATACGCAGTATTTT. Translated: CAWSVRILAGVKNTQYF.

The V call is TRBV10-3, the J call TRBJ2-1, with D possibly matching TRBD2 (6 bases). Per the germline V gene, CDR1 is ENHRY and CDR2 is SYGVKD. V was shortened by 6 bases and J by 4 bases, with 13 bases between the two germline ends. The CDR3 is made up of 14 amino acids. CDR3 loop: CAIRVAASYNEQFF. The CDR3 DNA follows: TGTGCCATCAGGGTAGCGGCTTCTTACAATGAGCAGTTCTTC.

The rearrangement uses TRBV7-8 and TRBJ1-2; the match to TRBD1 covers 7 bases. Looked up from germline, CDR1 is SGHVS and CDR2 is FQNEAQ. V shed 1 base, J shed 4 bases, and the junction held 3 bases outside the gene matches. The CDR3 runs 14 residues. CDR3 sequence reads: CASSLGQGGYGYTF. The CDR3 DNA reads as TGTGCCAGCAGCTTAGGACAGGGCGGCTATGGCTACACCTTC.

The chain employs TRBV5-1 and TRBJ2-3; the D gene is possibly TRBD2 (7 bases). Germline V CDR1 and CDR2: SGHRS, YFSETQ. The CDR3 length is 17 residues. V was clipped by 4 bases and J by 6 bases, with 24 bases between them. The CDR3 DNA follows: TGCGCCAGCAGCGTAGGTCCGGGGGGCCCTCCACAGGATACGCAGTATTTT. Its translation: CASSVGPGGPPQDTQYF. The full variable domain, rest sourced from reference TRBV5-1 and TRBJ2-3, is KAGVTQTPRYLIKTRGQQVTLSCSPISGHRSVSWYQQTPGQGLQFLFEYFSETQRNKGNFPGRFSGRQFSNSRSEMNVSTLELGDSALYLCASSVGPGGPPQDTQYFGPGTRLTVL.

V and J are TRBV5-4 and TRBJ1-2; D is possibly TRBD1 (5 bases). The germline CDR1 and CDR2 sequences are SGHNT and YYREEE (reference sequence). This CDR3 is built from 14 residues. V lost 3 bases and J lost 3, with 12 bases in between. The CDR3 is CASSSGSDDYGYTF. The CDR3, as DNA: TGTGCCAGCAGCTCAGGGTCCGACGACTATGGCTACACCTTC.

The V call is TRBV27, the J call TRBJ1-2; 8 nucleotides match TRBD1. Germline V gives CDR1 MNHEY, CDR2 SMNVEV (reference sequence). The CDR3 runs 16 residues. Trimming removed 3 bases from V and 4 bases from J; junction bases left unmatched: 10. This CDR3 reads CASSFGTGLSFYGYTF. In DNA, the CDR3 is TGTGCCAGCAGTTTTGGGACAGGCCTTTCTTTCTATGGCTACACCTTC.

This sequence joins TRBV14 and TRBJ2-5; D is perhaps TRBD1 (5 bases). V was cut by 4 bases and J by 2 bases, with 11 bases left in between. Per the germline V gene, CDR1 is SGHDN and CDR2 is FVKESK. The CDR3 contains 14 residues. The CDR3 DNA sequence: TGTGCCAGCAGCCCGACAGCTACTCAAGAGACCCAGTACTTC. It is translated as CASSPTATQETQYF.

The chain joins TRBV27 to TRBJ2-1; 9 bases align to TRBD1. V shed 11 bases and J 7 bases; nucleotides not matched to a gene: 15. The germline V gene encodes CDR1 MNHEY and CDR2 SMNVEV (reference sequence). The CDR3 covers 15 residues. The CDR3 reads CASAPWTGVGNEQFF. CDR3 DNA sequence: TGTGCCTCCGCCCCCTGGACAGGGGTTGGGAATGAGCAGTTCTTC.

The V call is TRBV14, the J call TRBJ2-7; TRBD1 matches at 10 bases. CDR3 size: 13 residues. The V and J ends lost 5 bases and 6 bases, in that order; junction bases with no gene match: 4. Germline V gene lookup returns CDR1 SGHDN and CDR2 FVKESK. The CDR3, as DNA: TGTGCCAGCAGCTGGGACAGGGGTGGCGAGCAGTACTTC. It codes for CASSWDRGGEQYF.

This chain links TRBV7-2 with TRBJ2-1; 7 bases are shared with TRBD2. V was clipped by 4 bases and J by 13 bases; unmatched bases: 13. This CDR3 has 14 amino acids. Germline CDR1 SGHTA, CDR2 FQGNSA. As DNA, the CDR3 is TGTGCCAGCAGCTCCGCTAGCGGCGCCCGGTCTCAGTTCTTC. Its protein product is CASSSASGARSQFF. The full variable domain, with the rest looked up from reference TRBV7-2 and TRBJ2-1, is GAGVSQSPSNKVTEKGKDVELRCDPISGHTALYWYRQSLGQGLEFLIYFQGNSAPDKSGLPSDRFSAERTGGSVSTLTIQRTQQEDSAVYLCASSSASGARSQFFGPGTRLTVL.

CDR3 residues: CASSLQSYGYTF. The DNA for the CDR3 is TGTGCCAGCAGCTTACAATCGTATGGCTACACCTTC. The chain carries TRBV5-6 and TRBJ1-2, with no clear D. The germline V gene encodes CDR1 SGHDT and CDR2 YYEEEE. The V end lost 2 bases, the J end lost 5 bases, and 7 bases lay between the germline ends. This CDR3 contains 12 residues.

This clone was seen more than once but under ten times. The chain joins TRBV19 to TRBJ1-6; no reliable D call. Germline CDR1 LNHDA, CDR2 SQIVND (reference sequence). V was pared by 0 bases and J by 8 bases, with 8 bases between. CDR3 size: 14 residues. CDR3 loop: CASSIDPPDSPLHF. As DNA, the CDR3 is TGTGCCAGTAGTATAGATCCCCCGGATTCACCCCTCCACTTT.

V usage is TRBV7-8 and J usage is TRBJ1-2; 10 bases are a match to TRBD1. CDR1 SGHVS and CDR2 FQNEAQ come from the germline V gene. The CDR3 consists of 18 residues. V lost 5 bases, J lost 2 bases, and 14 bases stayed unmatched. CDR3 amino acids: CASSMLRDRGSQNYGYTF. The CDR3 DNA reads as TGTGCCAGCAGCATGCTCCGGGACAGGGGATCTCAGAACTATGGCTACACCTTC.

The chain carries TRBV5-1 and TRBJ1-2; 7 bases line up with TRBD1. The CDR3 contains 17 residues. In germline, CDR1 is SGHRS, CDR2 YFSETQ. J was trimmed by 5 bases and V by 0 bases; bases with no gene match: 13. The CDR3 DNA follows: TGCGCCAGCAGCTTGGACTATGGCCGGGCAGGGGGGTATGGCTACACCTTC. This sequence encodes CASSLDYGRAGGYGYTF.

The V gene is TRBV4-2, the J gene TRBJ1-2; D remains ambiguous. This CDR3 has 16 residues. Germline V CDR1 and CDR2: LGHNA, YNFKEQ. The V end lost 0 bases, the J end lost 8 bases, and 19 bases lay between the germline ends. The CDR3 reads CASSQEAKFVREGYTF. As DNA, the CDR3 is TGTGCCAGCAGCCAAGAAGCGAAGTTTGTGAGGGAAGGCTACACCTTC.

This sequence joins TRBV24-1 and TRBJ2-2; 8 nucleotides match TRBD1. Per the germline V gene, CDR1 is KGHDR and CDR2 is SFDVKD. The CDR3 runs 17 residues. V lost 5 bases and J lost 3; bases outside the gene matches: 10. CDR3 bases: TGTGCCACCAGTGTAAAAAGGCAGGGGGCGGACACCGGGGAGCTGTTTTTT. It codes for CATSVKRQGADTGELFF.

The chain recombines TRBV11-2 with TRBJ1-1, with 9 bases fitting TRBD1. CDR3 length: 15 residues. CDR1 SGHAT and CDR2 FQNNGV come from the germline V gene. Losses at the gene ends were 5 bases for V and 4 bases for J; bases not matched to a gene: 8. Here the CDR3 reads CASSREGQGGTEAFF. The CDR3 nucleotides are TGTGCCAGCAGCCGAGAGGGACAGGGCGGCACTGAAGCTTTCTTT.

This clone came up a few times. J is TRBJ1-2 and V is TRBV18; D is undetermined. The germline CDR1 and CDR2 sequences are KGHSH and LQKENI. The CDR3 runs 15 residues. V lost 1 base, J lost 4 bases, and 13 bases lay in between. CDR3 region: CASSPQGAAGYGYTF. In nucleotides, the CDR3 is TGTGCCAGCTCACCACAGGGAGCTGCTGGCTATGGCTACACCTTC.

J is TRBJ2-7 and V is TRBV28, with 10 bases aligning to TRBD1. There are 15 residues in the CDR3. Losses at the gene ends were 6 bases for V and 2 bases for J; bases not matched to a gene: 7. Germline V lookup: CDR1 MDHEN, CDR2 SYDVKM. This chain's CDR3 is CASSYPGQGPYEQYF. DNA of the CDR3: TGTGCCAGCAGCTATCCGGGACAGGGGCCCTACGAGCAGTACTTC.